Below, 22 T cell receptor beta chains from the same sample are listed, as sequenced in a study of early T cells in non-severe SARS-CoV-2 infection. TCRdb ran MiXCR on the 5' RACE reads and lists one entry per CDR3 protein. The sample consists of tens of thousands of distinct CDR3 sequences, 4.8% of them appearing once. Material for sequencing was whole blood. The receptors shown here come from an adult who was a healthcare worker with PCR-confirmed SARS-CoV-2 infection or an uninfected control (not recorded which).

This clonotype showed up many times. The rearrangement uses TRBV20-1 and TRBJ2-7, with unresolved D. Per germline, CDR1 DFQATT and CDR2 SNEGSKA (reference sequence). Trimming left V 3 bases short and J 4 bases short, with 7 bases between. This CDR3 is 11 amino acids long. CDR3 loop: CSARLVYEQYF. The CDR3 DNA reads TGCAGTGCTAGGCTAGTTTACGAGCAGTACTTC.

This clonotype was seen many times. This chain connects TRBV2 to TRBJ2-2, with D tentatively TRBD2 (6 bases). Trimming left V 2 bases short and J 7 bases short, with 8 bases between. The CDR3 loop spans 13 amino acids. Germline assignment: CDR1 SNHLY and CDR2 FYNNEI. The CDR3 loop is CASSEPEGGELFF. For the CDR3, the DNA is TGTGCCAGCAGTGAACCGGAGGGCGGGGAGCTGTTTTTT.

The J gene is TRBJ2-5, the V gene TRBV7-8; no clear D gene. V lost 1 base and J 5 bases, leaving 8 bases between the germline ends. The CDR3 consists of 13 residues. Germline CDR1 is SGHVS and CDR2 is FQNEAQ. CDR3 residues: CASSLDPRETQYF. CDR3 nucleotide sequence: TGTGCCAGCAGCTTAGATCCGAGGGAGACCCAGTACTTC.

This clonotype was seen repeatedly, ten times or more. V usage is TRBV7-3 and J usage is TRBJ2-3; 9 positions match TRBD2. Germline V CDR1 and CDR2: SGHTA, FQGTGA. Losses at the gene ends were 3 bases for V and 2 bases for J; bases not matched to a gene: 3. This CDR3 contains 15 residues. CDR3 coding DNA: TGTGCCAGCAGCTTCCGGGGACTAGCCACAGATACGCAGTATTTT. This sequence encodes CASSFRGLATDTQYF.

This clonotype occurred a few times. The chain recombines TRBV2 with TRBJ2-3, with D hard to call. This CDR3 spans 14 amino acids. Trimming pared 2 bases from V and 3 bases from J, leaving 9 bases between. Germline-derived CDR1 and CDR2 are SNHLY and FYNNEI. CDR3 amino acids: CASSELLATDTQYF. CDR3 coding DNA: TGTGCCAGCAGTGAATTGTTAGCAACAGATACGCAGTATTTT.

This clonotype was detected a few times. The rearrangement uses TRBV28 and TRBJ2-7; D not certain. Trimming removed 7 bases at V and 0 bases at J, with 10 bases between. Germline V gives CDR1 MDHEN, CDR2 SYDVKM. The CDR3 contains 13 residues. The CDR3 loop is CASNRAPSYEQYF. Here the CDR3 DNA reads TGTGCCAGCAACCGAGCCCCCTCCTACGAGCAGTACTTC. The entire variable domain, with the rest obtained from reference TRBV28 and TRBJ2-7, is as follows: DVKVTQSSRYLVKRTGEKVFLECVQDMDHENMFWYRQDPGLGLRLIYFSYDVKMKEKGDIPEGYSVSREKKERFSLILESASTNQTSMYLCASNRAPSYEQYFGPGTRLTVT.

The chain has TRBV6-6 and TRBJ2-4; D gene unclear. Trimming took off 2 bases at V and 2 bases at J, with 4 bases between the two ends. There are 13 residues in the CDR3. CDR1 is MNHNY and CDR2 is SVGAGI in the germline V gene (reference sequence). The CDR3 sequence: CASSYGSKNIQYF. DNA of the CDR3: TGTGCCAGCAGTTACGGGTCCAAAAACATTCAGTACTTC.

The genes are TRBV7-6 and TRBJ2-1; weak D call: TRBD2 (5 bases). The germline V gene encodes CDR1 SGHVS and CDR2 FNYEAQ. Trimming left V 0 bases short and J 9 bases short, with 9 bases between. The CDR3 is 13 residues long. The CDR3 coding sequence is TGTGCCAGCAGCTTAGCCCCCCGGGGTGAGCAGTTCTTC. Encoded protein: CASSLAPRGEQFF. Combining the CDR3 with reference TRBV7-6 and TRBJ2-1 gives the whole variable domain GAGVSQSPRYKVTKRGQDVALRCDPISGHVSLYWYRQALGQGPEFLTYFNYEAQQDKSGLPNDRFSAERPEGSISTLTIQRTEQRDSAMYRCASSLAPRGEQFFGPGTRLTVL.

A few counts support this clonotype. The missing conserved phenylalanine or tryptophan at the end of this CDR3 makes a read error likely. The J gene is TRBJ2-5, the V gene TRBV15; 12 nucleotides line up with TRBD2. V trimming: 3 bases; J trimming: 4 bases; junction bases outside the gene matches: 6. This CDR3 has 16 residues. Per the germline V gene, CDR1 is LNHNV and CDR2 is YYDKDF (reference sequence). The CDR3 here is CATSSASGRARETQYL. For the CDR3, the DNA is TGTGCCACCAGCAGTGCTAGCGGGAGGGCCAGAGAGACCCAGTACCTC.

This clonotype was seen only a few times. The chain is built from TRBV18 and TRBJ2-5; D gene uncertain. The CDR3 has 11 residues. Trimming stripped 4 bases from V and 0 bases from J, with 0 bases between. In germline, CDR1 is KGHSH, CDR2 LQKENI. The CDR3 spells CASSHQETQYF. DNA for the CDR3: TGTGCCAGCTCACACCAAGAGACCCAGTACTTC. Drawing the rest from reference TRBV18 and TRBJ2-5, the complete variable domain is NAGVMQNPRHLVRRRGQEARLRCSPMKGHSHVYWYRQLPEEGLKFMVYLQKENIIDESGMPKERFSAEFPKEGPSILRIQQVVRGDSAAYFCASSHQETQYFGPGTRLLVL.

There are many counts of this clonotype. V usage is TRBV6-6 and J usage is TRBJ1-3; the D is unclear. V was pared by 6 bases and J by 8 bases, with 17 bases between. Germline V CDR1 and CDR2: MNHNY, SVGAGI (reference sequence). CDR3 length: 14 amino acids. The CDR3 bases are TGTGCCAGCAGAACAACCGGGCCCGGGGACACCATATATTTT. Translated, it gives CASRTTGPGDTIYF.

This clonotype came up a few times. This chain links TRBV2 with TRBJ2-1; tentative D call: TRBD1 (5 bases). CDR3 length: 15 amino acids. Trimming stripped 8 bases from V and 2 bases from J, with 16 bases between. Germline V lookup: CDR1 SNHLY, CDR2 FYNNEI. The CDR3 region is CASSPNTGPYNEQFF. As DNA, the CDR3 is TGTGCCAGCTCCCCGAACACAGGACCCTACAATGAGCAGTTCTTC.

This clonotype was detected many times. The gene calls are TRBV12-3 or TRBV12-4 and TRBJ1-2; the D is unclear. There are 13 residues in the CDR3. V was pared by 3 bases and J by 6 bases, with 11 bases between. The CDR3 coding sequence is TGTGCCAGCAGTTTTAGCCTCGTGGATGGCTACACCTTC. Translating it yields CASSFSLVDGYTF.

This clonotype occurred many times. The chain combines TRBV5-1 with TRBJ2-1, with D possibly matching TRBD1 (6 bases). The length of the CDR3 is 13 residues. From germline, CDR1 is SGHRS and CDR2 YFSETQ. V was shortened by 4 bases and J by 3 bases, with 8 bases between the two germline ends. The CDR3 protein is CASSQGYYNEQFF. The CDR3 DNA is TGCGCCAGCAGCCAGGGGTACTACAATGAGCAGTTCTTC.

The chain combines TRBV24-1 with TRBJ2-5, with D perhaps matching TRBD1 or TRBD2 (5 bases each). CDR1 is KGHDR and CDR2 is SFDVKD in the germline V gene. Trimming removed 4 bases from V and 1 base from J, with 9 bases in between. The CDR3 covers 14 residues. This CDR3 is CATSEGTFQETQYF. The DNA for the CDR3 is TGTGCCACCAGTGAGGGGACCTTCCAAGAGACCCAGTACTTC.

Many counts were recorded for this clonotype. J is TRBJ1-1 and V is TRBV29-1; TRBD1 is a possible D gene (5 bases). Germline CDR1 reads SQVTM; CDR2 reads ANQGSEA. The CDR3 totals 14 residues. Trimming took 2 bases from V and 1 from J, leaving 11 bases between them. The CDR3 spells CSVELLQGNTEAFF. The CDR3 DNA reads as TGCAGCGTTGAACTACTCCAGGGGAACACTGAAGCTTTCTTT.

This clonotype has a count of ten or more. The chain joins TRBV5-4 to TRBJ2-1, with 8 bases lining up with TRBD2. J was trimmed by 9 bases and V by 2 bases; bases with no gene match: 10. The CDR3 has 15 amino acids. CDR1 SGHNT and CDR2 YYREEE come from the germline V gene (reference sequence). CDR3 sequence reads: CASSLAGANNPEQFF. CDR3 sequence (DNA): TGTGCCAGCAGCTTAGCGGGGGCCAATAACCCTGAGCAGTTCTTC.

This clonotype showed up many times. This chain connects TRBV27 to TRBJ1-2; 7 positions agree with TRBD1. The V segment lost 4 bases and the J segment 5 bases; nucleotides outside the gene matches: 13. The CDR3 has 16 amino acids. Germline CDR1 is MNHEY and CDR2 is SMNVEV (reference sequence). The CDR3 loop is CASSSTGTVMRYGYTF. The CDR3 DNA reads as TGTGCCAGCAGTTCGACCGGGACAGTGATGCGGTATGGCTACACCTTC.

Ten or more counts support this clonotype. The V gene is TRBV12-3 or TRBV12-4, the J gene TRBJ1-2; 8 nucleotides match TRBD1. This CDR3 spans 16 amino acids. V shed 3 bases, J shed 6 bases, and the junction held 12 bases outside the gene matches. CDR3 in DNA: TGTGCCAGCAGTTTGGGGACAGGAAGAAATAAGCATGGCTACACCTTC. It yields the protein CASSLGTGRNKHGYTF.

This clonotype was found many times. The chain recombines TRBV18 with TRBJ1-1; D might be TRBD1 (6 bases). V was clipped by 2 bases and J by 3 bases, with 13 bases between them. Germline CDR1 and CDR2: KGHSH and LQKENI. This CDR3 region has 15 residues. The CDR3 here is CASSPGRGGYTEAFF. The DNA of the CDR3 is TGTGCCAGCTCACCAGGCAGGGGTGGCTACACTGAAGCTTTCTTT.

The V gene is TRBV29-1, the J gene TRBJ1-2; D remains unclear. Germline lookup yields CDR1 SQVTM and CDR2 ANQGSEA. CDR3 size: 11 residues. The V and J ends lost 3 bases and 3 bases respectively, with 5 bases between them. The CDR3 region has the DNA TGCAGCGTTGACACCCACTATGGCTACACCTTC. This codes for CSVDTHYGYTF.

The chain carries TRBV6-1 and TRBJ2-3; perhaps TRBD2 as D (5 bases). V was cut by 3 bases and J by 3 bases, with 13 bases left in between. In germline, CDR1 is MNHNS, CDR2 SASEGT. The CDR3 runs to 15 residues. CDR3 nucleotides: TGTGCCAGCAGTGAGGTGGCCGGCGGGACAGATACGCAGTATTTT. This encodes CASSEVAGGTDTQYF.